This T cell receptor beta chain was obtained from a study of tumor-infiltrating lymphocytes in oesophageal squamous cell carcinoma. Germline V CDR1 and CDR2: SGHTA, FQGTGA. The CDR3 is 12 amino acids. V lost 5 bases, J lost 0 bases, and 3 bases lay in between. TCRdb itself ran the PCR reads through MiXCR, one entry per CDR3 protein. Here the sample spans approximately 10,000 distinct CDR3 sequences, around 51% being singletons. This clonotype was observed once. Sequenced sample: esophageal tumor tissue. This receptor was obtained from a male donor with esophageal squamous cell carcinoma. The rearrangement links TRBV7-3 to TRBJ2-3; unclear D gene. The CDR3 is CASSPSTDTQYF. Here the CDR3 DNA reads TGTGCCAGCAGCCCGAGCACAGATACGCAGTATTTT.